In its sample, the clone carrying this T cell receptor (beta chain) was seen many times. This CDR3 contains 14 residues. Looked up from germline, CDR1 is SQVTM and CDR2 is ANQGSEA. V was cut by 0 bases and J by 0 bases, with 5 bases left in between. The data were taken from a study of early T cells in non-severe SARS-CoV-2 infection. TCRdb reprocessed the 5' RACE reads via MiXCR and lists one record per CDR3 protein. In the table there are 40,000 to 55,000 distinct CDR3 sequences, over 10% of which are singletons. The V call is TRBV29-1, the J call TRBJ1-4; no clear D. The specimen sequenced was whole blood. The source of this sequence is an adult who was a healthcare worker with PCR-confirmed SARS-CoV-2 infection or an uninfected control (not recorded which). The CDR3 sequence is CSVEDQATNEKLFF. The CDR3 bases are TGCAGCGTTGAAGATCAAGCAACTAATGAAAAACTGTTTTTT. Filled out from reference TRBV29-1 and TRBJ1-4, the complete variable domain reads SAVISQKPSRDICQRGTSLTIQCQVDSQVTMMFWYRQQPGQSLTLIATANQGSEATYESGFVIDKFPISRPNLTFSTLTVSNMSPEDSSIYLCSVEDQATNEKLFFGSGTQLSVL.